Listed here are 9 T cell receptor beta chains from one sample, sequenced in a study of beta chain features in type 1 diabetes (dated by TCRdb to the late 2010s). General findings and caveats noted by the study authors: In all four CD4+ subsets, TCRB CDR3 length was moderately but significantly shorter in type 1 diabetes patients.

Their antigen targets remain unknown. Libraries were constructed by the immunoSEQ multiplex PCR assay. The entire amount of isolated RNA was reverse transcribed using the High Capacity cDNA Reverse Transcription Kit, so the sequenced TCRB transcripts were expressed ones. Imported from immuneACCESS, the table was reduced by TCRdb to in-frame sequences with V and J called. These copies leave out some clones; in studies compared against another copy, an unresolved V gene accounts for under half, and the cause of the remainder is not known. This sample is represented by over 25,000 clones; 55% to 60% of them were singletons. Approximately 1.5% of the sample belongs to the ten largest clones. Sequencing was carried out using Tregs from blood. The intended sense of this specimen's cell subset or site label: regulatory CD4+ T cells. Every receptor here comes from a young woman with type 1 diabetes.

This chain joins TRBV7-8 and TRBJ2-5; 7 nucleotides line up with TRBD1. Losses at the gene ends were 3 bases for V and 5 bases for J; bases not matched to a gene: 12. CDR3 length: 16 residues. Germline-derived CDR1 and CDR2 are SGHVS and FQNEAQ. CDR3 sequence: CASSFRTGDAWETQYF. CDR3 coding DNA: TGTGCCAGCAGCTTCCGGACAGGAGATGCATGGGAGACCCAGTACTTC.

This sequence joins TRBV28 and TRBJ2-7, with D perhaps matching TRBD2 (6 bases). Trimming cost V 8 bases and J 9 bases, with 14 bases left between them. CDR3 length equals 11 residues. Germline assignment: CDR1 MDHEN and CDR2 SYDVKM. The CDR3, as DNA: TGTGCCAGCGGGAGGAGTACCGGGCAGTACTTC. Translated: CASGRSTGQYF.

This chain links TRBV9 with TRBJ2-3; no clear D. The CDR3 length is 14 residues. Germline V lookup: CDR1 SGDLS, CDR2 YYNGEE. V shed 4 bases and J shed 4 bases, with 13 bases lying between them. This CDR3 is CASSLSPSADTQYF. The CDR3 DNA reads TGTGCCAGCAGCTTAAGTCCCAGTGCAGATACGCAGTATTTT.

This chain links TRBV7-2 with TRBJ2-3; a weak D match, TRBD2 (6 bases). This CDR3 comprises 16 residues. V shed 5 bases and J shed 0 bases, with 15 bases lying between them. Germline lookup yields CDR1 SGHTA and CDR2 FQGNSA. CDR3 in amino acids: CASSPLAFYSTDTQYF. In nucleotides, the CDR3 is TGTGCCAGCAGCCCCCTAGCGTTTTATAGCACAGATACGCAGTATTTT.

V usage is TRBV30 and J usage is TRBJ1-6; perhaps TRBD1 as D (6 bases). Germline CDR1 reads GTSNPN; CDR2 reads SVGIG (reference sequence). V was cut by 1 base and J by 7 bases, with 20 bases left in between. There are 17 residues in the CDR3. The CDR3 region has the DNA TGTGCCTGGAGTGCCGCGGCTGGGGCTAGGGGGAATTCACCCCTCCACTTT. It yields the protein CAWSAAAGARGNSPLHF.

The chain joins TRBV10-3 to TRBJ1-1, with 9 bases fitting TRBD1. V shed 6 bases, J shed 4 bases, and the junction held 9 bases outside the gene matches. Germline lookup yields CDR1 ENHRY and CDR2 SYGVKD. The CDR3 sequence is 15 residues long. The CDR3 DNA reads TGTGCCATCAGGGGACAGGGCCTAGCTGGCACTGAAGCTTTCTTT. Residues: CAIRGQGLAGTEAFF.

The rearrangement links TRBV7-2 to TRBJ2-5; 7 bases are shared with TRBD1. Germline V gene lookup returns CDR1 SGHTA and CDR2 FQGNSA. Trimming took 5 bases from V and 1 from J; bases not matched to a gene: 4. This CDR3 has 14 amino acids. In nucleotides, the CDR3 is TGTGCCAGCAGCCAAACAGGGGTCCAAGAGACCCAGTACTTC. Translated, it gives CASSQTGVQETQYF.

This chain uses TRBV5-4 with TRBJ2-5, with TRBD2 as a possible D gene (6 bases). The germline V and J ends were trimmed by 0 bases and 9 bases, with 15 bases remaining between them. CDR1 is SGHNT, CDR2 YYREEE, per germline (reference sequence). The CDR3 has 14 amino acids. CDR3 in amino acids: CASSLDGRPGAQYF. The CDR3 DNA reads as TGTGCCAGCAGCTTGGATGGCCGGCCGGGGGCCCAGTACTTC.

The rearrangement joins TRBV11-2 to TRBJ2-1, with 9 bases aligning to TRBD2. This CDR3 contains 12 residues. Germline V gene sequence: CDR1 SGHAT, CDR2 FQNNGV. The J segment lost 14 bases and the V segment lost 1 base, leaving 3 bases of the junction unmatched. DNA of the CDR3: TGTGCCAGCAGCTTAGTCGGGACTAGCAAGTTCTTC. This codes for CASSLVGTSKFF.